These 17 T cell receptor beta chains were sequenced from one sample in a study of T cell changes during pregnancy in multiple sclerosis. Only in-frame clones appear in the TCRdb table, and some are missing; sequencing was by immunoSEQ multiplex PCR. The top ten clones hold 0.65% to 1% of a sample with fewer than 65,000 clones, roughly 90% of them seen once. The input for sequencing was peripheral blood, taken before pregnancy. The receptor set was obtained from a female donor with multiple sclerosis, enrolled in a pregnancy study.

The chain couples TRBV15 to TRBJ2-2; the match to TRBD1 covers 9 bases. The CDR3 length is 16 residues. Looked up from germline, CDR1 is LNHNV and CDR2 is YYDKDF (reference sequence). Unmatched junction bases numbered 5, after V lost 1 base and J lost 5 bases. CDR3 in amino acids: CATSRAGTGNTGELFF. For the CDR3, the DNA is TGTGCCACCAGCAGAGCCGGGACAGGGAATACCGGGGAGCTGTTTTTT.

V usage is TRBV10-3 and J usage is TRBJ2-3; 11 bases align to TRBD2. V lost 5 bases, J lost 0 bases, and 4 bases stayed unmatched. The CDR3 has 16 residues. Germline CDR1 and CDR2: ENHRY and SYGVKD. CDR3 residues: CAISLLAGASTDTQYF. DNA for the CDR3: TGTGCCATCAGTTTACTAGCGGGGGCTAGCACAGATACGCAGTATTTT.

Remarks on this clone: One junction end disagrees with the germline gene, perhaps due to a read error. The J gene is TRBJ2-6, the V gene TRBV7-7; D remains ambiguous. The germline V gene encodes CDR1 SSHAT and CDR2 FNYEAQ (reference sequence). The CDR3 length is 13 residues. CDR3 loop: CASSETGANVLTF. Here the CDR3 DNA reads TGTGCTAGCAGTGAGACTGGGGCCAACGTCCTGACTTTC. Filled out from reference TRBV7-7 and TRBJ2-6, the complete variable domain reads GAGVSQSPRYKVTKRGQDVTLRCDPISSHATLYWYQQALGQGPEFLTYFNYEAQPDKSGLPSDRFSAERPEGSISTLTIQRTEQRDSAMYRCASSETGANVLTFGAGSRLTVL.

The CDR3 here is CASSARQGGSTEAFF. CDR3 DNA sequence: TGTGCCAGCAGCGCCCGACAGGGTGGGAGCACTGAAGCTTTCTTT. This chain links TRBV9 with TRBJ1-1, with 7 bases that match TRBD1. This CDR3 has 15 residues. Germline loops: CDR1 SGDLS, CDR2 YYNGEE. V dropped 3 bases and J dropped 4; count of bases not matched to a gene: 9.

This clone was seen a single time. The V call is TRBV18, the J call TRBJ2-7; D not certain. Germline V lookup: CDR1 KGHSH, CDR2 LQKENI. Trimming took off 2 bases at V and 2 bases at J, with 10 bases between the two ends. CDR3 length: 14 amino acids. The CDR3 protein is CASSPGRRTYEQYF. DNA of the CDR3: TGTGCCAGCTCACCAGGTCGGAGAACCTACGAGCAGTACTTC.

This chain connects TRBV4-2 to TRBJ2-6; 12 bases are shared with TRBD2. The CDR3 is made up of 21 amino acids. Per germline, CDR1 LGHNA and CDR2 YNFKEQ. Losses at the gene ends were 0 bases for V and 0 bases for J; bases not matched to a gene: 9. CDR3 sequence (DNA): TGTGCCAGCAGCCAAGATGTGAGACTAGCGGGGGATTACTCTGGGGCCAACGTCCTGACTTTC. Its translation is CASSQDVRLAGDYSGANVLTF.

This chain uses TRBV18 with TRBJ1-5; D gene ambiguous. Germline V CDR1 and CDR2: KGHSH, LQKENI. This CDR3 has 21 residues. Trimming removed 0 bases at V and 2 bases at J, with 26 bases between. The CDR3 region is CASSPPAAIGRFSQGNQPQHF. The DNA of the CDR3 is TGTGCCAGCTCACCACCGGCAGCTATAGGAAGGTTCTCGCAGGGCAATCAGCCCCAGCATTTT. Based on the CDR3 plus reference TRBV18 and TRBJ1-5, the full variable domain is NAGVMQNPRHLVRRRGQEARLRCSPMKGHSHVYWYRQLPEEGLKFMVYLQKENIIDESGMPKERFSAEFPKEGPSILRIQQVVRGDSAAYFCASSPPAAIGRFSQGNQPQHFGDGTRLSIL.

The rearrangement uses TRBV18 and TRBJ2-7, with D hard to call. The CDR3 contains 12 residues. CDR1 and CDR2 (germline): KGHSH, LQKENI. V lost 6 bases and J 3 bases, leaving 9 bases between the germline ends. The chain's CDR3 is CASSGTLYEQYF. CDR3 DNA sequence: TGTGCCAGCTCGGGCACCCTCTACGAGCAGTACTTC.

The chain joins TRBV6-5 to TRBJ2-5; D unresolved. V lost 5 bases to trimming and J lost 4 bases, with 5 bases between them. The CDR3 spans 11 residues. Germline V gives CDR1 MNHEY, CDR2 SVGAGI. The CDR3 reads CASSHRETQYF. In nucleotides, the CDR3 is TGTGCCAGCAGTCATAGAGAGACCCAGTACTTC.

The chain recombines TRBV13 with TRBJ1-5; 7 bases line up with TRBD1. The V gene's germline CDR1 is PRHDT and CDR2 FYEKMQ (reference sequence). This CDR3 has 14 amino acids. V gave up 3 bases and J gave up 4 bases; unmatched junction bases: 3. The CDR3 DNA reads as TGTGCCAGCAGCTTGGGACAGAAAAATCAGCCCCAGCATTTT. Protein product: CASSLGQKNQPQHF.

The chain recombines TRBV11-2 with TRBJ1-1, with D perhaps matching TRBD1 (5 bases). Trimming took off 4 bases at V and 5 bases at J, with 14 bases between the two ends. This CDR3 contains 14 residues. The germline V gene has CDR1 SGHAT and CDR2 FQNNGV. The chain's CDR3 is CASSYRGGGTEAFF. Here the CDR3 DNA reads TGTGCCAGCAGCTACCGCGGGGGGGGGACTGAAGCTTTCTTT.

The CDR3 spells CASSPQGVNQPQHF. The CDR3 DNA sequence: TGTGCCAGCAGCCCCCAGGGGGTCAATCAGCCCCAGCATTTT. The chain carries TRBV7-9 and TRBJ1-5, with 7 nucleotides matching TRBD1. Germline CDR1 reads SEHNR; CDR2 reads FQNEAQ (reference sequence). CDR3 length: 14 amino acids. The V and J ends lost 5 bases and 3 bases, in that order; junction bases with no gene match: 4.

The chain joins TRBV27 to TRBJ2-1, with D tentatively TRBD1 (5 bases). V gave up 3 bases and J gave up 0 bases, with 9 bases separating them. There are 15 residues in the CDR3. CDR1 and CDR2 from the germline V gene are MNHEY and SMNVEV (reference sequence). In DNA form, the CDR3 reads TGTGCCAGCAGTTTGGCAGACAGCTCCTACAATGAGCAGTTCTTC. This translates into CASSLADSSYNEQFF.

A few counts support this clone. CDR3 protein: CASSSSTSGGTSEQFF. As DNA, the CDR3 is TGTGCCAGCAGCTCCTCGACTAGCGGGGGAACTTCAGAGCAGTTCTTC. The J gene is TRBJ2-1, the V gene TRBV7-8; 12 bases agree with TRBD2. The V gene's germline CDR1 is SGHVS and CDR2 FQNEAQ. This CDR3 comprises 16 residues. V trimming: 4 bases; J trimming: 10 bases; junction bases outside the gene matches: 11.

V usage is TRBV6-6 and J usage is TRBJ1-1, with D perhaps TRBD1 (5 bases). The germline CDR1 and CDR2 sequences are MNHNY and SVGAGI (reference sequence). Trimming stripped 4 bases from V and 7 bases from J, with 10 bases between. The CDR3 spans 12 residues. Written as DNA, the CDR3 is TGTGCCAGCAGTTTCGGGGGGGGTGAAGCTTTCTTT. Its protein product is CASSFGGGEAFF.

The chain is built from TRBV15 and TRBJ2-1; 13 bases are shared with TRBD2. Germline V gene lookup returns CDR1 LNHNV and CDR2 YYDKDF (reference sequence). CDR3 length: 15 residues. After removal of 0 bases from V and 11 bases from J, the junction contained 4 bases not matched to a gene. The CDR3 loop reads CATSRDLGLAGKQFF. The CDR3 coding sequence is TGTGCCACCAGCAGAGATCTGGGACTAGCGGGGAAGCAGTTCTTC.

This sequence joins TRBV27 and TRBJ2-5; D perhaps matches TRBD2 (7 bases). V shed 4 bases and J shed 4 bases, with 19 bases lying between them. CDR3 length: 16 residues. Germline CDR1 and CDR2: MNHEY and SMNVEV (reference sequence). The CDR3 DNA reads TGTGCCAGCAGTTACTTGTCTTGGGGGGGCCGAGAGACCCAGTACTTC. This translates into CASSYLSWGGRETQYF.